This passage covers 15 T cell receptor beta chains from one sample sequenced in a study of blood T cell repertoires in COVID-19. Some clones are missing from TCRdb's copy, which holds only in-frame ones; the method was immunoSEQ multiplex PCR. The sample yields 170,000 or so clones, 80% to 90% seen once. Sequencing input: peripheral blood. The receptor set was obtained from a man aged 18 to 29 who had recovered from COVID-19.

V and J are TRBV28 and TRBJ1-3; the D is unclear. Germline lookup yields CDR1 MDHEN and CDR2 SYDVKM. Trimming removed 3 bases at V and 4 bases at J, with 4 bases between. This CDR3 is built from 12 residues. CDR3 nucleotides: TGTGCCAGCAGTTTCTCCGGAAACACCATATATTTT. This sequence encodes CASSFSGNTIYF.

The chain is built from TRBV28 and TRBJ1-6; D remains unclear. V was shortened by 6 bases and J by 0 bases, with 12 bases between the two germline ends. Germline V gene data show CDR1 as MDHEN and CDR2 as SYDVKM. The length of the CDR3 is 16 residues. The chain's CDR3 is CASSPRSSSYNSPLHF. CDR3 sequence (DNA): TGTGCCAGCAGCCCCCGGTCGAGCTCCTATAATTCACCCCTCCACTTT.

Only one count was recorded for this clone. The V and J genes are TRBV4-1 and TRBJ2-7; 8 bases match TRBD2. V shed 4 bases, J shed 3 bases, and the junction held 2 bases outside the gene matches. This CDR3 has 13 amino acids. The germline CDR1 and CDR2 sequences are MGHRA and YSYEKL. The CDR3: CASSRAGGYEQYF. CDR3 nucleotides: TGCGCCAGCAGCCGGGCGGGAGGCTACGAGCAGTACTTC.

The chain has TRBV4-1 and TRBJ2-7; 8 nucleotides match TRBD2. Germline trimming cut 1 base from V and 4 bases from J; bases unmatched to any gene: 6. This CDR3 spans 15 amino acids. Germline CDR1 MGHRA, CDR2 YSYEKL. The CDR3, as DNA: TGCGCCAGCAGCCAAGTCCCAGCGGGAGAGTACGAGCAGTACTTC. It is translated as CASSQVPAGEYEQYF.

V gene TRBV6-1 combines with J gene TRBJ1-6, with a possible D match to TRBD1 (5 bases). The CDR3 runs to 16 residues. The V end lost 2 bases, the J end lost 5 bases, and 13 bases lay between the germline ends. CDR1 is MNHNS and CDR2 is SASEGT in the germline V gene. The CDR3 DNA is TGTGCCAGCAGTGAACATGGGGCGAGAGATAATTCACCCCTCCACTTT. This sequence encodes CASSEHGARDNSPLHF.

This CDR3 reads CASRRYGSANTGELFF. The CDR3 coding sequence is TGTGCCAGCAGGAGATACGGGAGTGCGAACACCGGGGAGCTGTTTTTT. V and J are TRBV28 and TRBJ2-2; tentatively, D is TRBD2 (6 bases). CDR1 and CDR2 (germline): MDHEN, SYDVKM. The CDR3 runs to 16 residues. V lost 6 bases and J 0 bases, leaving 14 bases between the germline ends.

V and J are TRBV27 and TRBJ2-7, with D possibly being TRBD2 (6 bases). Germline-derived CDR1 and CDR2 are MNHEY and SMNVEV (reference sequence). The CDR3 is made up of 14 amino acids. V gave up 3 bases and J gave up 2 bases, with 11 bases separating them. CDR3 in amino acids: CASSLLARAYEQYF. CDR3 DNA: TGTGCCAGCAGTTTGCTAGCGAGAGCCTACGAGCAGTACTTC.

This chain links TRBV7-2 with TRBJ1-3; 8 bases agree with TRBD1. This CDR3 contains 16 residues. V lost 5 bases, J lost 5 bases, and 11 bases stayed unmatched. Germline V CDR1 and CDR2: SGHTA, FQGNSA. The CDR3 DNA reads TGTGCCAGCAGCGCCCACTTGGCAGGGGGCAGAAACACCATATATTTT. Translating it yields CASSAHLAGGRNTIYF.

The V call is TRBV28, the J call TRBJ2-2; D perhaps matches TRBD2 (5 bases). Between the trimmed V and J ends, which lost 6 bases and 5 bases, there was a span of 13 bases. There are 14 residues in the CDR3. From germline, CDR1 is MDHEN and CDR2 SYDVKM. The CDR3 DNA reads TGTGCCAGCAGGACTGGGGAGCTAACCGGGGAGCTGTTTTTT. Its translation: CASRTGELTGELFF.

The J gene is TRBJ1-3, the V gene TRBV5-1; possibly TRBD1 for D (5 bases). This CDR3 contains 13 residues. The germline gives CDR1 SGHRS, CDR2 YFSETQ. V lost 5 bases to trimming and J lost 8 bases, with 14 bases between them. This CDR3 reads CASRTDLRDTIYF. The CDR3 DNA sequence: TGCGCCAGCAGAACTGACCTCAGGGACACCATATATTTT.

This clone was seen a few times. The sample holds other DNA sequences that translate to the same CDR3. This chain uses TRBV19 with TRBJ1-5; D may be TRBD1 (5 bases). Looked up from germline, CDR1 is LNHDA and CDR2 is SQIVND (reference sequence). Trimming cost V 5 bases and J 4 bases, with 9 bases left between them. The CDR3 spans 13 residues. CDR3 loop: CASSGTGNQPQHF. The CDR3 nucleotides read TGTGCCAGTAGTGGAACAGGTAATCAGCCCCAGCATTTT.

V usage is TRBV5-1 and J usage is TRBJ2-1; no firm D call. Looked up from germline, CDR1 is SGHRS and CDR2 is YFSETQ. This CDR3 is built from 12 residues. The V end lost 4 bases, the J end lost 5 bases, and 7 bases lay between the germline ends. The CDR3 DNA follows: TGCGCCAGCAGCCGAGGCCACAATGAGCAGTTCTTC. Its protein product is CASSRGHNEQFF.

The chain has TRBV5-6 and TRBJ2-6, with D tentatively TRBD1 (5 bases). CDR3 size: 17 residues. Looked up from germline, CDR1 is SGHDT and CDR2 is YYEEEE. V was cut by 4 bases and J by 0 bases, with 14 bases left in between. CDR3 amino acids: CASSPDTRGSGANVLTF. The CDR3 nucleotides read TGTGCCAGCAGCCCGGACACAAGAGGCTCTGGGGCCAACGTCCTGACTTTC.

V is TRBV9 and J is TRBJ1-1; D uncertain. Germline assignment: CDR1 SGDLS and CDR2 YYNGEE. The CDR3 totals 12 residues. The V and J ends lost 3 bases and 1 base respectively, with 4 bases between them. The CDR3 region has the DNA TGTGCCAGCAGCGACAAGAACACTGAAGCTTTCTTT. The encoded protein is CASSDKNTEAFF.

This rearrangement joins TRBV21-1 to TRBJ2-5; TRBD1 reflects the table's D call only, with no check against the DNA. TRBV21-1 is marked as a pseudogene. This CDR3 comprises 13 residues. CDR3 bases: TGTGCCAGCAGCAAAATTCCAGGAGAGACCCAGTACTTC. It encodes CASSKIPGETQYF.